What follows is one T cell receptor beta chain and its context. Its matching antigen is unknown. This CDR3 is built from 15 residues. The trim removed 5 bases at V and 1 base at J, leaving 4 bases unmatched. Germline V gene data show CDR1 as SGHVS and CDR2 as FNYEAQ. The sample originates from a study of cytomegalovirus exposure and HLA in healthy donors. Primers for the PCR totalled 60 Vbeta and 13 Jbeta. TCRdb's copy holds only in-frame clones and misses some; the assay was immunoSEQ multiplex PCR. The sample has 120,000 or so clones, over 60% seen once. Overall study results and limits: It was approximately 150 TCR beta chains that were listed as cytomegalovirus-associated. By HLA locus, TCR association rates varied in a later analysis, with DRB1 showing the most and HLA-C the fewest.

The sequencing input was PBMCs. This sequence was found in a man in his late teens or twenties in good health and CMV-seropositive. The chain employs TRBV7-6 and TRBJ2-7; the match to TRBD2 covers 11 bases. The CDR3 DNA reads TGTGCCAGCAGCCTAGGGACTAGCGGTTCCTACGAGCAGTACTTC. Protein: CASSLGTSGSYEQYF.